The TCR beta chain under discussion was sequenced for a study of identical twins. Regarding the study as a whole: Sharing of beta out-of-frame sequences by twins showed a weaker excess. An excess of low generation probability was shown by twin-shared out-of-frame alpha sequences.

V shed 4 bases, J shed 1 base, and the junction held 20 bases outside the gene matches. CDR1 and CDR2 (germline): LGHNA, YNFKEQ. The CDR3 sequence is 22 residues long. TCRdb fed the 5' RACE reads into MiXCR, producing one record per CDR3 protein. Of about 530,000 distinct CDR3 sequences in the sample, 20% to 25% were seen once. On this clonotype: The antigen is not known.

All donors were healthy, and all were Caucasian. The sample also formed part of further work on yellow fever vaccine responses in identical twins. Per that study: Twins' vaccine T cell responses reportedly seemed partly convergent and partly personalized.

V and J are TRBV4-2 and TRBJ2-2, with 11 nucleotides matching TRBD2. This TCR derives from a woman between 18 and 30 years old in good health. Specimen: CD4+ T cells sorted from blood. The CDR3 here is CASSLSLRLAGMATGNTGELFF. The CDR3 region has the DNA TGTGCCAGCAGCCTTTCCCTTCGACTAGCGGGAATGGCCACGGGGAACACCGGGGAGCTGTTTTTT.